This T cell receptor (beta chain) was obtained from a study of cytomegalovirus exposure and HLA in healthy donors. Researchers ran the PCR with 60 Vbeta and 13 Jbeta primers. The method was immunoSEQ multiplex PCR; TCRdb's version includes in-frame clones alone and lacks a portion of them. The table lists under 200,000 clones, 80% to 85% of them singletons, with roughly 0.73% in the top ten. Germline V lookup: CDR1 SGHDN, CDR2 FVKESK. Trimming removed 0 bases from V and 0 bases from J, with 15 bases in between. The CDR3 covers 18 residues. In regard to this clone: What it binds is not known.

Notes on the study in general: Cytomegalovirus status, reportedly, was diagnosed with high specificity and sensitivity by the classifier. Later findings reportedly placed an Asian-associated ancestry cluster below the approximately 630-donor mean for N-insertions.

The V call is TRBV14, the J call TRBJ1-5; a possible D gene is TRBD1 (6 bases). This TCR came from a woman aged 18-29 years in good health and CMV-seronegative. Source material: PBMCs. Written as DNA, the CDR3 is TGTGCCAGCAGCCAAGATTATAGGACAGCCTATAGCAATCAGCCCCAGCATTTT. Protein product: CASSQDYRTAYSNQPQHF. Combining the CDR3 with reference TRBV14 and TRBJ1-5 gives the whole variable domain EAGVTQFPSHSVIEKGQTVTLRCDPISGHDNLYWYRRVMGKEIKFLLHFVKESKQDESGMPNNRFLAERTGGTYSTLKVQPAELEDSGVYFCASSQDYRTAYSNQPQHFGDGTRLSIL.